Following are 25 T cell receptor beta chains from one sample sequenced in a study of T cell responses to AZD1222 COVID-19 vaccine. This table comes from immunoSEQ multiplex PCR, and its TCRdb copy is limited to in-frame clones, with some not included. This sample carries roughly 97,000 clones, 89% of them seen once, and the ten largest clones take around 20%. Here the sequenced sample was peripheral blood, taken on day 0 of AZD1222 vaccination. The receptors originated from an adult in good health.

The CDR3 region has the DNA TGCGCCAGCAGCCTGGATCCCACTGAAGCTTTCTTT. Translation: CASSLDPTEAFF. The V gene is TRBV5-1, the J gene TRBJ1-1, with no clear D. The CDR3 spans 12 residues. Germline-derived CDR1 and CDR2 are SGHRS and YFSETQ. V was pared by 4 bases and J by 4 bases, with 8 bases between.

V is TRBV18 and J is TRBJ1-1; no firm D call. Trimming left V 3 bases short and J 1 base short, with 12 bases between. Per germline, CDR1 KGHSH and CDR2 LQKENI. The CDR3 runs 15 residues. In DNA, the CDR3 is TGTGCCAGCTCACCTCATCCGGTCTCGAACACTGAAGCTTTCTTT. Its translation is CASSPHPVSNTEAFF.

This rearrangement joins TRBV11-2 to TRBJ1-3; D perhaps matches TRBD1 (6 bases). Germline V gives CDR1 SGHAT, CDR2 FQNNGV. The CDR3 is made up of 17 amino acids. Trimming pared 3 bases from V and 0 bases from J, leaving 15 bases between. This CDR3 is CASSFSPRTDSGNTIYF. The CDR3 nucleotides are TGTGCCAGCAGCTTTTCCCCCCGGACAGACTCTGGAAACACCATATATTTT.

This sequence joins TRBV27 and TRBJ1-5, with TRBD1 matching 7 bases. The CDR3 totals 16 residues. Looked up from germline, CDR1 is MNHEY and CDR2 is SMNVEV (reference sequence). J gave up 5 bases and V 5 bases, and 12 bases lay outside the gene matches. CDR3 nucleotides: TGTGCCAGCAGTCTCTCGAACAGGGGATCAGATCAGCCCCAGCATTTT. Translation: CASSLSNRGSDQPQHF.

The chain couples TRBV21-1 to TRBJ1-5. TRBV21-1 is a recognized pseudogene. The length of the CDR3 is 20 residues. This chain's CDR3 is CASSTQNRGREEDSNQPQHF. The CDR3, as DNA: TGTGCCAGCAGCACCCAAAACCGGGGCAGGGAAGAGGATAGCAATCAGCCCCAGCATTTT.

There are many counts of this clone. The rearrangement uses TRBV7-6 and TRBJ1-4; tentative D call: TRBD1 (6 bases). Germline CDR1 is SGHVS and CDR2 is FNYEAQ. The germline V and J ends were trimmed by 1 base and 8 bases, with 14 bases remaining between them. This CDR3 has 15 residues. CDR3 loop: CASSLDGRGREKLFF. CDR3 DNA: TGTGCCAGCAGCTTAGATGGCAGGGGCCGAGAAAAACTGTTTTTT.

Of note for this clone: The sample carries other DNA sequences with the same CDR3. CDR3 coding DNA: TGTGCCAGCAGTTCAGGGTATGGCTACACCTTC. Protein sequence: CASSSGYGYTF. The rearrangement links TRBV27 to TRBJ1-2; D is perhaps TRBD1 (5 bases). V lost 4 bases to trimming and J lost 5 bases, with 5 bases between them. This CDR3 is built from 11 residues. Germline V CDR1 and CDR2: MNHEY, SMNVEV (reference sequence).

J is TRBJ1-1 and V is TRBV6-5; TRBD1 is a possible D gene (5 bases). The germline CDR1 and CDR2 sequences are MNHEY and SVGAGI. This CDR3 spans 14 amino acids. Trimming left V 0 bases short and J 0 bases short, with 5 bases between. The chain's CDR3 is CASSYSTVNTEAFF. CDR3 in DNA: TGTGCCAGCAGTTACTCGACAGTGAACACTGAAGCTTTCTTT.

The chain employs TRBV4-1 and TRBJ2-2, with D perhaps matching TRBD2 (5 bases). The CDR3 contains 21 residues. The germline V and J ends were trimmed by 7 bases and 0 bases, with 30 bases remaining between them. Germline loops: CDR1 MGHRA, CDR2 YSYEKL. The CDR3: CASNPLVGRPSLNPNTGELFF. As DNA, the CDR3 is TGCGCCAGCAACCCACTAGTGGGGAGACCTTCCCTTAACCCGAACACCGGGGAGCTGTTTTTT.

This clone showed up just once. The conserved phenylalanine or tryptophan normally closing the CDR3 is absent here, so this likely arose from a read error. V usage is TRBV5-3 and J usage is TRBJ1-6, with TRBD1 matching over 7 bases. TRBV5-3 is noted as an ORF with a role that remains uncertain. V lost 0 bases, J lost 10 bases, and 10 bases stayed unmatched. The CDR3 length is 16 residues. For the CDR3, the DNA is TGTGCCAGAAGCTTGGAGAGACAGGGTGAGGGCTCACCCCTCCACCTT. Its protein product is CARSLERQGEGSPLHL.

The chain is built from TRBV7-9 and TRBJ1-2; D uncertain. This CDR3 comprises 13 residues. V lost 5 bases to trimming and J lost 2 bases, with 9 bases between them. Germline CDR1 SEHNR, CDR2 FQNEAQ (reference sequence). The DNA of the CDR3 is TGTGCCAGCAGCCCCGAAGGGAACTATGGCTACACCTTC. Its translation: CASSPEGNYGYTF.

The chain recombines TRBV5-1 with TRBJ1-3; 7 bases fit TRBD1. The germline V gene encodes CDR1 SGHRS and CDR2 YFSETQ. The CDR3 totals 16 residues. V shed 4 bases and J 0 bases; nucleotides not matched to a gene: 7. The CDR3: CASSTRQGFSGNTIYF. The CDR3 DNA reads as TGCGCCAGCAGCACTCGACAGGGCTTCTCTGGAAACACCATATATTTT.

V gene TRBV19 combines with J gene TRBJ1-2; unclear D gene. The CDR3 sequence is 13 residues long. Trimming took off 1 base at V and 7 bases at J, with 10 bases between the two ends. Germline V CDR1 and CDR2: LNHDA, SQIVND (reference sequence). CDR3: CASSIGQEAGYTF. DNA for the CDR3: TGTGCCAGTAGTATAGGCCAGGAGGCTGGCTACACCTTC.

This clone was seen a handful of times. This chain joins TRBV20-1 and TRBJ2-7, with a tentative D call TRBD2 (5 bases). The CDR3 has 11 amino acids. Per the germline V gene, CDR1 is DFQATT and CDR2 is SNEGSKA (reference sequence). The V gene lost 7 bases and the J gene lost 0 bases, with 7 bases spanning the gap. The CDR3 DNA is TGCAGTGGACTAAGCTCCTACGAGCAGTACTTC. This sequence encodes CSGLSSYEQYF.

This chain links TRBV9 with TRBJ2-1; 7 nucleotides align to TRBD2. Germline V gene lookup returns CDR1 SGDLS and CDR2 YYNGEE. Trimming took 0 bases from V and 6 from J; bases not matched to a gene: 6. This CDR3 spans 15 amino acids. CDR3 in DNA: TGTGCCAGCAGCGTAGCCGGTGGGGGGGTCAATGAGCAGTTCTTC. Translated: CASSVAGGGVNEQFF.

This clone was seen once. The V and J genes are TRBV5-6 and TRBJ2-7; D not certain. The V end lost 0 bases, the J end lost 6 bases, and 16 bases lay between the germline ends. The CDR3 totals 15 residues. The germline gives CDR1 SGHDT, CDR2 YYEEEE. CDR3 region: CASSLGTGRAGEQYF. In DNA, the CDR3 is TGTGCCAGCAGCTTGGGGACGGGCCGAGCTGGCGAGCAGTACTTC.

The chain is built from TRBV4-1 and TRBJ1-4; no clear D. There are 17 residues in the CDR3. V shed 1 base and J shed 0 bases, with 12 bases lying between them. Germline CDR1 MGHRA, CDR2 YSYEKL. The CDR3 loop reads CASSQGPRWATNEKLFF. The CDR3 DNA reads as TGCGCCAGCAGCCAAGGCCCCCGATGGGCAACTAATGAAAAACTGTTTTTT.

V is TRBV6-2 or TRBV6-3 and J is TRBJ2-3; D might be TRBD2 (6 bases). Trimming pared 3 bases from V and 5 bases from J, leaving 12 bases between. This CDR3 contains 14 residues. CDR1 is MNHEY and CDR2 is SVGEGT in the germline V gene. Written as DNA, the CDR3 is TGTGCCAGCAGTTATTCGGGAGAGGTAGATACGCAGTATTTT. This codes for CASSYSGEVDTQYF.

The chain uses TRBV30 and TRBJ2-3, with a possible D match to TRBD2 (5 bases). This CDR3 is built from 13 residues. The germline V gene encodes CDR1 GTSNPN and CDR2 SVGIG (reference sequence). V dropped 2 bases and J dropped 2 bases, with 8 bases sitting between them. The CDR3 protein is CAWSSGFTDTQYF. CDR3 nucleotide sequence: TGTGCCTGGAGTTCGGGATTCACAGATACGCAGTATTTT.

V usage is TRBV5-1 and J usage is TRBJ1-3; D uncertain. The V gene lost 4 bases and the J gene lost 0 bases, with 8 bases spanning the gap. The V gene's germline CDR1 is SGHRS and CDR2 YFSETQ. The CDR3 has 14 amino acids. The CDR3 sequence: CASSLGISGNTIYF. CDR3 in DNA: TGCGCCAGCAGCCTCGGGATCTCTGGAAACACCATATATTTT.

V gene TRBV6-2 or TRBV6-3 combines with J gene TRBJ2-1; possibly TRBD1 for D (6 bases). The CDR3 is made up of 16 amino acids. CDR1 and CDR2 (germline): MNHEY, SVGEGT. V dropped 6 bases and J dropped 0 bases, with 15 bases sitting between them. CDR3 region: CASSRTQGSSYNEQFF. The CDR3 DNA reads TGTGCCAGCAGCAGAACCCAGGGGAGCTCCTACAATGAGCAGTTCTTC.

Turning to this clone: Other nucleotide sequences in the sample specify the same CDR3. The rearrangement uses TRBV6-5 and TRBJ2-5; D tentatively fits TRBD1 or TRBD2 (5 bases each). V lost 3 bases to trimming and J lost 1 base, with 9 bases between them. Germline V gene data show CDR1 as MNHEY and CDR2 as SVGAGI. CDR3 length: 14 amino acids. In DNA, the CDR3 is TGTGCCAGCAGTTATTCCGGGACCCAAGAGACCCAGTACTTC. It encodes CASSYSGTQETQYF.

The chain carries TRBV6-5 and TRBJ1-1; no clear D gene. V lost 2 bases and J lost 1, with 8 bases in between. The germline V gene encodes CDR1 MNHEY and CDR2 SVGAGI. The CDR3 is 14 residues long. CDR3: CASSYQPANTEAFF. The CDR3 DNA reads as TGTGCCAGCAGTTACCAGCCGGCGAACACTGAAGCTTTCTTT.

This clone is a singleton in its sample. The gene calls are TRBV5-1 and TRBJ1-1; D is ambiguous. V was cut by 0 bases and J by 0 bases, with 9 bases left in between. Germline assignment: CDR1 SGHRS and CDR2 YFSETQ. The length of the CDR3 is 15 residues. The CDR3 protein is CASSLAKGLNTEAFF. CDR3 nucleotide sequence: TGCGCCAGCAGCTTGGCGAAGGGCTTGAACACTGAAGCTTTCTTT.

The chain is built from TRBV6-1 and TRBJ1-1; TRBD1 is a possible D gene (5 bases). The CDR3 length is 14 residues. The germline V gene encodes CDR1 MNHNS and CDR2 SASEGT. V dropped 2 bases and J dropped 1 base, with 8 bases sitting between them. The CDR3 is CASSETGGNTEAFF. Written as DNA, the CDR3 is TGTGCCAGCAGTGAAACGGGGGGGAACACTGAAGCTTTCTTT.